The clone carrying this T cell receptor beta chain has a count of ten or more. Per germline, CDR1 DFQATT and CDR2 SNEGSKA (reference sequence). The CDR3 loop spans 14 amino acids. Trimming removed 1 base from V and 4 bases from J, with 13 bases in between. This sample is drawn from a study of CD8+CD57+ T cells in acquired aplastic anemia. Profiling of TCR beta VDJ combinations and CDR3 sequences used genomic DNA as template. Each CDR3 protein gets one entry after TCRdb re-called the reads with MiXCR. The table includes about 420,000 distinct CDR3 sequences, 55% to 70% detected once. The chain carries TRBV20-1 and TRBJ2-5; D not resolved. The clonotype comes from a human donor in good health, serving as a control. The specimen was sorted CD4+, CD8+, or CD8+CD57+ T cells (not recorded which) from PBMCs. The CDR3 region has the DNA TGCAGTGCTAGAGTCTTTGCTAGTGGAGAGACCCAGTACTTC. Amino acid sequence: CSARVFASGETQYF.